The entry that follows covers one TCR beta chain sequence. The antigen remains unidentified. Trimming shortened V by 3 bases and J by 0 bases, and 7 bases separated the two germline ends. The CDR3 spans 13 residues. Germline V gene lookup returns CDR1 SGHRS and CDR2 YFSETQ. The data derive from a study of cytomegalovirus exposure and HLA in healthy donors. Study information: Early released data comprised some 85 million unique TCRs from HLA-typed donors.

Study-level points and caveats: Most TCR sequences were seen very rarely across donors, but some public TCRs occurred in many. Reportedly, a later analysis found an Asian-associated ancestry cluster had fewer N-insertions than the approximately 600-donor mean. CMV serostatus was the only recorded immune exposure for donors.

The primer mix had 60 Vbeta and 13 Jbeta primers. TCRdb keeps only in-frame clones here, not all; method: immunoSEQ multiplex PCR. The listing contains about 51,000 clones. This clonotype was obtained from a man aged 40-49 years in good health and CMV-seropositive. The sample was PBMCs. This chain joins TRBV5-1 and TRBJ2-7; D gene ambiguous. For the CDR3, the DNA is TGCGCCAGCAGCTCACAGAGCTCCTACGAGCAGTACTTC. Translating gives CASSSQSSYEQYF.